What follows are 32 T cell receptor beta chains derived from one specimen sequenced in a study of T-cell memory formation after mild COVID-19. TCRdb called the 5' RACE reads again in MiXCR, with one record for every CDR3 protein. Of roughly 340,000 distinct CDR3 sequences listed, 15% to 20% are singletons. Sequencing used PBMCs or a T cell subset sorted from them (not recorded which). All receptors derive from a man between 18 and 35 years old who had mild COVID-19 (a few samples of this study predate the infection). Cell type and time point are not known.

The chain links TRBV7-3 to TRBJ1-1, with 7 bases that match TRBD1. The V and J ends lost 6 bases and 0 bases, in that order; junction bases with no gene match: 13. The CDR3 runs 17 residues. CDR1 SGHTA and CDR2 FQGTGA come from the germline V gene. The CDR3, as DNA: TGTGCCAGCAGTCGATACGGGGGGACAGACATGAACACTGAAGCTTTCTTT. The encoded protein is CASSRYGGTDMNTEAFF.

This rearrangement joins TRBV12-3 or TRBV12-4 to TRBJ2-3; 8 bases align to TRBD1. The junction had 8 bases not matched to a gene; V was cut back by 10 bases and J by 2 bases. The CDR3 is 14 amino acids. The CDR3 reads CATDQGALTDTQYF. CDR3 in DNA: TGTGCCACGGATCAGGGGGCCCTCACAGATACGCAGTATTTT.

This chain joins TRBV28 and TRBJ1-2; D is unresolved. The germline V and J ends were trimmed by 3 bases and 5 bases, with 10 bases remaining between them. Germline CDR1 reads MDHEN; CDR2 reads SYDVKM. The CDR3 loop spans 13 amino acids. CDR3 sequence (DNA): TGTGCCAGCAGTTTCACAGAACTGTATGGCTACACCTTC. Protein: CASSFTELYGYTF.

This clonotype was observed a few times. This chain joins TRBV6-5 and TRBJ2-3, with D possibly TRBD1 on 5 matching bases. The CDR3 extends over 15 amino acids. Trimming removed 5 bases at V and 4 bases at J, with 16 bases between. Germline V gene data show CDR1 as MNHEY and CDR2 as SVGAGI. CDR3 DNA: TGTGCCAGCAGTGCTTGGCAGGAAGGGGCAGATACGCAGTATTTT. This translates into CASSAWQEGADTQYF.

The CDR3 is CASSPTDNKRGELFF. CDR3 bases: TGTGCCAGCAGCCCGACGGACAATAAGCGGGGGGAGCTGTTTTTT. The rearrangement joins TRBV27 to TRBJ2-2, with D perhaps TRBD1 or TRBD2 (5 bases each). CDR1 is MNHEY and CDR2 is SMNVEV in the germline V gene (reference sequence). Trimming shortened V by 6 bases and J by 8 bases, and 19 bases separated the two germline ends. This CDR3 is 15 amino acids long.

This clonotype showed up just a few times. The CDR3 sequence is CASSLDLAGEETQYF. DNA for the CDR3: TGCGCCAGCAGCTTGGATCTAGCGGGGGAAGAGACCCAGTACTTC. V usage is TRBV5-1 and J usage is TRBJ2-5; 10 bases align to TRBD2. Germline V CDR1 and CDR2: SGHRS, YFSETQ. The V and J ends lost 0 bases and 3 bases, in that order; junction bases with no gene match: 2. This CDR3 has 15 residues.

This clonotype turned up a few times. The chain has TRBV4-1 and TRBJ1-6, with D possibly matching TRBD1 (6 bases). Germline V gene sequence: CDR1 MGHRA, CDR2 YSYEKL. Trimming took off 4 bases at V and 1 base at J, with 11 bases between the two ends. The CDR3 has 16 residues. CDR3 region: CASSLHRESYNSPLHF. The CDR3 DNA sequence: TGCGCCAGCAGCCTTCACAGGGAATCCTATAATTCACCCCTCCACTTT.

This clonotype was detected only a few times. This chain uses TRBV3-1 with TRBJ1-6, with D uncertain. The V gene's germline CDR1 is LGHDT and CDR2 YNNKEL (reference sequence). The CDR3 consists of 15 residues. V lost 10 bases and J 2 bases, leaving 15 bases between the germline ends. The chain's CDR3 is CATKKGDAYNSPLHF. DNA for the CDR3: TGTGCCACCAAGAAAGGAGACGCCTATAATTCACCCCTCCACTTT.

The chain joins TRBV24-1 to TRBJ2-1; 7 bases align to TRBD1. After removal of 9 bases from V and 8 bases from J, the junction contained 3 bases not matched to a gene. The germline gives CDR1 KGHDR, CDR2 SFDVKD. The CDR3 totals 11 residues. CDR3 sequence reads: CATVDRDEQFF. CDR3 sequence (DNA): TGTGCCACCGTCGACAGGGATGAGCAGTTCTTC.

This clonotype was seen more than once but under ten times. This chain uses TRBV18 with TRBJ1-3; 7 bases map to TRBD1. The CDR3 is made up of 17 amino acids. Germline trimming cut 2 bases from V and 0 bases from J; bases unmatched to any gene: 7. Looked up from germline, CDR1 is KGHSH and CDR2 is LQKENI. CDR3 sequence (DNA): TGTGCCAGCTCACCATCTTCAGGGGGAGGCTCTGGAAACACCATATATTTT. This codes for CASSPSSGGGSGNTIYF.

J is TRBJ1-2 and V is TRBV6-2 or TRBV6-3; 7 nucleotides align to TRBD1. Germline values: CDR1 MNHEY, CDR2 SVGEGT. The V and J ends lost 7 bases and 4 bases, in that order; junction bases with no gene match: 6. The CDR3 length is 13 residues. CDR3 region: CASTTGDPYGYTF. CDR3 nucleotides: TGTGCCAGCACCACAGGGGATCCCTATGGCTACACCTTC.

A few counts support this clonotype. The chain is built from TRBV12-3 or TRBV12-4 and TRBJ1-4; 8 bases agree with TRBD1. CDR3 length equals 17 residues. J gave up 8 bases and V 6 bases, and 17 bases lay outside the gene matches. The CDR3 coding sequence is TGTGCCAGCAGCCGTGGACAGGGTATGGTCCCCCGGGAAAAACTGTTTTTT. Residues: CASSRGQGMVPREKLFF.

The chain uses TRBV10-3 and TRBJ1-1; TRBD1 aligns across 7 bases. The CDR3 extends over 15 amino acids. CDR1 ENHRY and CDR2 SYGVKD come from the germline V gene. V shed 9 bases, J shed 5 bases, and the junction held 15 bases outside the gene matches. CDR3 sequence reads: CAILDRDGSGTEAFF. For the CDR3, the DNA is TGTGCCATACTCGACAGGGATGGATCAGGAACTGAAGCTTTCTTT.

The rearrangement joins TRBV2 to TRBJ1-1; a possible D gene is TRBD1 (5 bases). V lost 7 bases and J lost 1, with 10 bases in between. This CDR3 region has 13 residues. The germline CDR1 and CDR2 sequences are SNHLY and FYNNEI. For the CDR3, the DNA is TGTGCCAGCATTGAGGGGCGGAACACTGAAGCTTTCTTT. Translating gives CASIEGRNTEAFF.

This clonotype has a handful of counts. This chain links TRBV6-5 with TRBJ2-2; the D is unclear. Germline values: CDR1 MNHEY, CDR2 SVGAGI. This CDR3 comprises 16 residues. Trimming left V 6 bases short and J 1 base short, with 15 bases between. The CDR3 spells CASRRALTGNTGELFF. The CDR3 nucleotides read TGTGCCAGCAGGAGAGCCCTGACGGGGAACACCGGGGAGCTGTTTTTT.

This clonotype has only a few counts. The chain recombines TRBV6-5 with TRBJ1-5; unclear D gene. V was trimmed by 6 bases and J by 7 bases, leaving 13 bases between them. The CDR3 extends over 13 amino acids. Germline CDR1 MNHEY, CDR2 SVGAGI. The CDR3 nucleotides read TGTGCCAGCAGCCTGTCGGTTCGGCAGCCCCAGCATTTT. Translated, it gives CASSLSVRQPQHF.

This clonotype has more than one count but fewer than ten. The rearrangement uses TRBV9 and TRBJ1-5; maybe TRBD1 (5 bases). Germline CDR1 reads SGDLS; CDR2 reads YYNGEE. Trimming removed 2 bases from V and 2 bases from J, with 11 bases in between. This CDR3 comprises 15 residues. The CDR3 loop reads CASSVSGDRNQPQHF. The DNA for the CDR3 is TGTGCCAGCAGCGTCAGTGGGGACCGCAATCAGCCCCAGCATTTT.

CDR3 region: CASSDSGAPYEQYV. As DNA, the CDR3 is TGTGCCAGCAGTGACTCCGGGGCCCCCTACGAGCAGTACGTC. This chain links TRBV2 with TRBJ2-7; D tentatively fits TRBD1 or TRBD2 (5 bases each). The ends were cut back, 3 bases at V and 2 bases at J, with 11 bases in the middle. Germline V gene data show CDR1 as SNHLY and CDR2 as FYNNEI. CDR3 size: 14 residues.

CDR3 residues: CASSYRGQITDTQYF. For the CDR3, the DNA is TGTGCCAGCAGTTACAGGGGACAGATCACAGATACGCAGTATTTT. This chain joins TRBV6-5 and TRBJ2-3; 7 bases are shared with TRBD1. This CDR3 is 15 amino acids long. Germline assignment: CDR1 MNHEY and CDR2 SVGAGI. V was clipped by 2 bases and J by 2 bases; unmatched bases: 4.

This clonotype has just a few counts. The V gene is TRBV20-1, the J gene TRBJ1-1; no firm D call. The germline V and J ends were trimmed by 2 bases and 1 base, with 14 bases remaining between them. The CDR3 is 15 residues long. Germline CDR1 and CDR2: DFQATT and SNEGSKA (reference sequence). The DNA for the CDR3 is TGCAGTGCTAGACAGTTTGACACCTCGAACACTGAAGCTTTCTTT. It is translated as CSARQFDTSNTEAFF.

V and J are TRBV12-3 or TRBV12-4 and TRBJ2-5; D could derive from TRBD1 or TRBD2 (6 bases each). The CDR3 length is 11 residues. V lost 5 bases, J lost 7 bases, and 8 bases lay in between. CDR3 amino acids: CASSGGRTQYF. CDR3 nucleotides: TGTGCCAGCAGTGGGGGGCGGACCCAGTACTTC.

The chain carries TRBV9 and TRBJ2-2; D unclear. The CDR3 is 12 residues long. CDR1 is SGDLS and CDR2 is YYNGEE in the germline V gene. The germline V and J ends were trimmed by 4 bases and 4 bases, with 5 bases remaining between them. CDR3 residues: CASSKFTGELFF. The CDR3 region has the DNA TGTGCCAGCAGCAAATTCACCGGGGAGCTGTTTTTT.

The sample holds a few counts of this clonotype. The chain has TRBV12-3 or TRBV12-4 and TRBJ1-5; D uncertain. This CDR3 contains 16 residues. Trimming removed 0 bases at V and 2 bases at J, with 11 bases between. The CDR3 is CASSLAPGGGNQPQHF. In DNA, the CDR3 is TGTGCCAGCAGTTTAGCGCCAGGAGGCGGCAATCAGCCCCAGCATTTT.

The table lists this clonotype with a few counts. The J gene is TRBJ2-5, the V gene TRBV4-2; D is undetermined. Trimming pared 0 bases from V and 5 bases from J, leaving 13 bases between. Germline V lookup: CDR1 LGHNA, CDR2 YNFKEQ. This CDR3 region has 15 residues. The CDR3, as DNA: TGTGCCAGCAGCCAAGATGTGCTTACCTGGGAGACCCAGTACTTC. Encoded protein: CASSQDVLTWETQYF.

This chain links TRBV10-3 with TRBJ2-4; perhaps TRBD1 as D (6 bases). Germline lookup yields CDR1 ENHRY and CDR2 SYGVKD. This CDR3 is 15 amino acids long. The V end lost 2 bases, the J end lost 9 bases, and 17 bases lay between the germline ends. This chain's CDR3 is CAISEQAGEGGIQYF. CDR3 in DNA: TGTGCCATCAGTGAGCAGGCAGGGGAAGGTGGCATTCAGTACTTC.

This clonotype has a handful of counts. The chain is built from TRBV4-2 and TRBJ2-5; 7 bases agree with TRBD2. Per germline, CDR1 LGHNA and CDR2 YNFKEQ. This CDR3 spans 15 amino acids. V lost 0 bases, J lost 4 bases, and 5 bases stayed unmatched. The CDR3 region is CASSQEEERGETQYF. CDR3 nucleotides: TGTGCCAGCAGCCAAGAAGAGGAGCGGGGAGAGACCCAGTACTTC.

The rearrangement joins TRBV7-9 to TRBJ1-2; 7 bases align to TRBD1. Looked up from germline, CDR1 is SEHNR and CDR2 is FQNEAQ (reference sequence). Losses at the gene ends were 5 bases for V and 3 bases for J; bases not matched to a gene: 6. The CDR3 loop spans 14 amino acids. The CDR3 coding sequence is TGTGCCAGCAGCACCCCGGACAGGTACTATGGCTACACCTTC. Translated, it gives CASSTPDRYYGYTF.

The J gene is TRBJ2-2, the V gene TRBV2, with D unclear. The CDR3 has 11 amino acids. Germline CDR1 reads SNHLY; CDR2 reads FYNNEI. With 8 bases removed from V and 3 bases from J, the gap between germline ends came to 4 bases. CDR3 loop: CASLYTGELFF. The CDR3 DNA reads TGTGCCAGCCTATACACCGGGGAGCTGTTTTTT.

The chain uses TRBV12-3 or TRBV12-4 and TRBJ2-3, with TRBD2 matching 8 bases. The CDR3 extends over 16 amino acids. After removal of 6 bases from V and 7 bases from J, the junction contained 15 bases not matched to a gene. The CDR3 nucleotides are TGTGCCAGCAGCCCCCCCGTTCCGGGGGGGCGTAATACGCAGTATTTT. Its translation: CASSPPVPGGRNTQYF.

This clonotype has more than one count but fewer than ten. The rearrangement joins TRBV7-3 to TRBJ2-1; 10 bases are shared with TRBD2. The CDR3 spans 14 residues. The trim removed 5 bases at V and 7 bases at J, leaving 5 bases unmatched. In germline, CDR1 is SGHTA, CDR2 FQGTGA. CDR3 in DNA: TGTGCCAGCAGCAAGCGGGGGGGGACGAATGAGCAGTTCTTC. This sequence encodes CASSKRGGTNEQFF.

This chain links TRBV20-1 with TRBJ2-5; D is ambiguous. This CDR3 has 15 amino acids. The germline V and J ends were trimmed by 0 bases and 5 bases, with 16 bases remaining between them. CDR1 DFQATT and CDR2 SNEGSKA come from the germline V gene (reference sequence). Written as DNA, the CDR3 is TGCAGTGCTAGAGATCAGGAACTAATGCTTGAGACCCAGTACTTC. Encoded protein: CSARDQELMLETQYF.

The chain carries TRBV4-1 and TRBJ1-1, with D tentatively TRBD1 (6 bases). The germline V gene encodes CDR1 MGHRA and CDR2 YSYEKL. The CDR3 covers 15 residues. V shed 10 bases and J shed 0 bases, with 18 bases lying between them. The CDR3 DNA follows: TGCGCCACCCGGGTAAGGGGGTTCATGAACACTGAAGCTTTCTTT. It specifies CATRVRGFMNTEAFF.